This entry lists 24 T cell receptor beta chains sequenced from one sample in a study of PD-1 blockade in classical Hodgkin lymphoma. This sample's time point: cycle 4 day 1 (C4D1), after five to seven weeks of nivolumab. Each and every patient relapsed after autologous stem cell transplantation, and patients got differing brentuximab vedotin exposure. The method was immunoSEQ multiplex PCR; TCRdb's version includes in-frame clones alone and lacks a portion of them. The table shows about 28,000 clones, with about four fifths occurring only once. The sample in question was peripheral blood mononuclear cells (PBMCs), obtained before the fourth cycle of nivolumab. The receptors were sampled from a human donor with classical Hodgkin lymphoma.

The J gene is TRBJ2-6, the V gene TRBV5-1, with D perhaps matching TRBD1 (6 bases). The germline V gene encodes CDR1 SGHRS and CDR2 YFSETQ. V was cut by 2 bases and J by 0 bases, with 12 bases left in between. This CDR3 is built from 17 residues. This CDR3 reads CASSFETGRSGANVLTF. CDR3 coding DNA: TGCGCCAGCAGCTTCGAGACAGGCCGCTCTGGGGCCAACGTCCTGACTTTC.

The V gene is TRBV28, the J gene TRBJ1-5; TRBD1 matches 8 bases. Germline V gene data show CDR1 as MDHEN and CDR2 as SYDVKM. The CDR3 has 14 residues. The V gene end was trimmed by 1 base and the J gene end by 8 bases; junction bases not matched to a gene: 4. In nucleotides, the CDR3 is TGTGCCAGCAGTTTATCAGGGGGCGCAAAGCCCCAGCATTTT. It specifies CASSLSGGAKPQHF.

The rearrangement joins TRBV9 to TRBJ2-1; D possibly corresponds to TRBD1 (6 bases). This CDR3 has 15 residues. Between the trimmed V and J ends, which lost 0 bases and 7 bases, there was a span of 14 bases. Germline V gene lookup returns CDR1 SGDLS and CDR2 YYNGEE. CDR3 in amino acids: CASSVAIQGKNEQFF. CDR3 nucleotide sequence: TGTGCCAGCAGCGTAGCTATACAGGGTAAAAATGAGCAGTTCTTC.

V and J are TRBV6-1 and TRBJ2-7; D is undetermined. The CDR3 spans 13 residues. V gave up 5 bases and J gave up 6 bases, with 14 bases separating them. Germline CDR1 MNHNS, CDR2 SASEGT. This CDR3 reads CASSLRPALEQYF. The CDR3 bases are TGTGCCAGCAGTCTTCGCCCTGCCCTCGAGCAGTACTTC.

V usage is TRBV10-2 and J usage is TRBJ1-2, with D hard to call. Trimming cost V 4 bases and J 2 bases, with 14 bases left between them. The germline CDR1 and CDR2 sequences are WSHSY and SAAADI. CDR3 length: 15 residues. The CDR3 nucleotides read TGCGCCAGCAGTGCGACCCGGACGGGGAACTATGGCTACACCTTC. Protein product: CASSATRTGNYGYTF.

V gene TRBV27 combines with J gene TRBJ2-7, with 9 bases fitting TRBD2. The V and J ends lost 2 bases and 6 bases, in that order; junction bases with no gene match: 5. The germline gives CDR1 MNHEY, CDR2 SMNVEV (reference sequence). The CDR3 length is 14 residues. CDR3 protein: CASSLVTSGGEQYF. The CDR3 nucleotides read TGTGCCAGCAGTTTAGTGACTAGCGGTGGCGAGCAGTACTTC.

This chain links TRBV6-1 with TRBJ1-5; D is unresolved. Looked up from germline, CDR1 is MNHNS and CDR2 is SASEGT. The CDR3 spans 14 residues. Trimming removed 9 bases from V and 2 bases from J, with 14 bases in between. DNA for the CDR3: TGTGCCAGTAAAGGAGTGGGTGGCAATCAGCCCCAGCATTTT. Encoded protein: CASKGVGGNQPQHF.

The rearrangement links TRBV9 to TRBJ1-3; no definite D call. From germline, CDR1 is SGDLS and CDR2 YYNGEE. The ends were cut back, 0 bases at V and 0 bases at J, with 4 bases in the middle. CDR3 size: 14 residues. Here the CDR3 reads CASSVDVSGNTIYF. The CDR3 coding sequence is TGTGCCAGCAGCGTAGACGTCTCTGGAAACACCATATATTTT.

This chain joins TRBV28 and TRBJ2-5; D unclear. This CDR3 comprises 13 residues. CDR1 and CDR2 (germline): MDHEN, SYDVKM. Trimming took 6 bases from V and 5 from J, leaving 13 bases between them. CDR3 bases: TGTGCCAGCAGCCCGCCCGTTGGGGAGACCCAGTACTTC. Protein: CASSPPVGETQYF. Based on the CDR3 plus reference TRBV28 and TRBJ2-5, the full variable domain is DVKVTQSSRYLVKRTGEKVFLECVQDMDHENMFWYRQDPGLGLRLIYFSYDVKMKEKGDIPEGYSVSREKKERFSLILESASTNQTSMYLCASSPPVGETQYFGPGTRLLVL.

A word on this clone: This CDR3 is also generated by other DNA sequences in the sample. V usage is TRBV18 and J usage is TRBJ2-2; D gene uncertain. The germline gives CDR1 KGHSH, CDR2 LQKENI. V was trimmed by 3 bases and J by 1 base, leaving 6 bases between them. The CDR3 runs 14 residues. The CDR3 coding sequence is TGTGCCAGCTCACCTTTGGAGAACACCGGGGAGCTGTTTTTT. This gives the protein CASSPLENTGELFF.

The chain carries TRBV19 and TRBJ1-2, with 7 bases aligning to TRBD1. Germline V lookup: CDR1 LNHDA, CDR2 SQIVND (reference sequence). The CDR3 contains 14 residues. Trimming cost V 11 bases and J 5 bases; bases outside gene matches: 14. The CDR3 protein is CASTRTGEGYGYTF. The CDR3 DNA sequence: TGTGCCTCGACGAGAACAGGGGAGGGTTATGGCTACACCTTC.

The chain recombines TRBV28 with TRBJ2-7; 7 nucleotides match TRBD2. Trimming took 6 bases from V and 3 from J; bases not matched to a gene: 8. The CDR3 covers 14 residues. The V gene's germline CDR1 is MDHEN and CDR2 SYDVKM. CDR3 DNA sequence: TGTGCCAGCAGACCGGGGGGAGAAGGCTACGAGCAGTACTTC. It specifies CASRPGGEGYEQYF.

The chain recombines TRBV29-1 with TRBJ1-2, with no clear D. V gave up 0 bases and J gave up 3 bases, with 17 bases separating them. The CDR3 consists of 16 residues. Germline V gene lookup returns CDR1 SQVTM and CDR2 ANQGSEA. CDR3 residues: CSVEDFLRFSDYGYTF. DNA for the CDR3: TGCAGCGTTGAAGATTTCCTGCGGTTTTCAGACTATGGCTACACCTTC.

The chain combines TRBV6-5 with TRBJ2-4; no firm D call. In germline, CDR1 is MNHEY, CDR2 SVGAGI. The V gene lost 0 bases and the J gene lost 3 bases, with 9 bases spanning the gap. The CDR3 length is 15 residues. The CDR3: CASSYSSIDKNIQYF. CDR3 in DNA: TGTGCCAGCAGTTACTCGTCTATCGACAAAAACATTCAGTACTTC.

This sequence joins TRBV5-1 and TRBJ2-5; 7 nucleotides match TRBD2. V was pared by 4 bases and J by 2 bases, with 5 bases of the junction left unmatched. This CDR3 has 14 amino acids. Per germline, CDR1 SGHRS and CDR2 YFSETQ. The CDR3 here is CASSVTSEQETQYF. The CDR3 DNA reads TGCGCCAGCAGCGTTACTAGCGAACAAGAGACCCAGTACTTC.

This clone was detected only a few times. The chain joins TRBV5-1 to TRBJ2-2, with 9 bases aligning to TRBD2. V gave up 4 bases and J gave up 0 bases; unmatched junction bases: 4. The CDR3 totals 16 residues. Looked up from germline, CDR1 is SGHRS and CDR2 is YFSETQ. CDR3 nucleotides: TGCGCCAGCAGCCTCGTAGCGGGAGCGAACACCGGGGAGCTGTTTTTT. Protein sequence: CASSLVAGANTGELFF.

The chain is built from TRBV6-1 and TRBJ1-5; 7 bases fit TRBD1. CDR1 and CDR2 from the germline V gene are MNHNS and SASEGT. The V gene end was trimmed by 4 bases and the J gene end by 6 bases; junction bases not matched to a gene: 6. The CDR3 is 14 amino acids. The CDR3: CASSATGLSQPQHF. The CDR3 region has the DNA TGTGCCAGCAGTGCGACAGGGCTGAGTCAGCCCCAGCATTTT.

The chain carries TRBV28 and TRBJ2-1; the match to TRBD2 covers 7 bases. The CDR3 has 16 amino acids. Germline V CDR1 and CDR2: MDHEN, SYDVKM. J lost 0 bases, V lost 5 bases, and 7 bases had no gene match. The DNA of the CDR3 is TGTGCCAGCAGTCTCACTCTAGCGGACTCCTACAATGAGCAGTTCTTC. Its translation is CASSLTLADSYNEQFF.

The chain recombines TRBV29-1 with TRBJ1-2, with D maybe TRBD1 (6 bases). The V end was cut by 5 bases, the J end by 4 bases, with 14 bases between. The CDR3 loop spans 13 amino acids. CDR1 and CDR2 (germline): SQVTM, ANQGSEA. For the CDR3, the DNA is TGCAGCGTTCTTGAGGGGGGCATCTATGGCTACACCTTC. Its translation: CSVLEGGIYGYTF.

V is TRBV7-6 and J is TRBJ2-5; 12 bases align to TRBD2. This CDR3 region has 17 residues. V gave up 6 bases and J gave up 4 bases; unmatched junction bases: 12. CDR1 and CDR2 (germline): SGHVS, FNYEAQ. As DNA, the CDR3 is TGTGCCAGCAGTTTGCCGGGGACTAGCGGGTTCCGAGAGACCCAGTACTTC. This sequence encodes CASSLPGTSGFRETQYF.

The genes are TRBV4-1 and TRBJ2-7; D not certain. Germline CDR1 MGHRA, CDR2 YSYEKL. This CDR3 comprises 17 residues. Trimming removed 0 bases from V and 1 base from J, with 16 bases in between. The chain's CDR3 is CASSQDDGTSRSYEQYF. The CDR3 DNA reads TGCGCCAGCAGCCAAGATGACGGCACGTCTCGTTCCTACGAGCAGTACTTC.

This chain uses TRBV28 with TRBJ2-7; D is possibly TRBD1 or TRBD2 (5 bases each). Trimming took off 4 bases at V and 0 bases at J, with 13 bases between the two ends. The germline CDR1 and CDR2 sequences are MDHEN and SYDVKM. CDR3 length: 15 residues. Written as DNA, the CDR3 is TGTGCCAGCAGTTCTCCGGGACGGGGCTCCTACGAGCAGTACTTC. Protein product: CASSSPGRGSYEQYF. Full variable domain (missing parts from reference TRBV28 and TRBJ2-7): DVKVTQSSRYLVKRTGEKVFLECVQDMDHENMFWYRQDPGLGLRLIYFSYDVKMKEKGDIPEGYSVSREKKERFSLILESASTNQTSMYLCASSSPGRGSYEQYFGPGTRLTVT.

To note about this clone: An end of the junction differs from the germline gene, which may be a read error. The chain combines TRBV5-1 with TRBJ2-7; D gene ambiguous. Per the germline V gene, CDR1 is SGHRS and CDR2 is YFSETQ. CDR3 length equals 12 residues. This CDR3 is CASSFQAYEQYF. The CDR3 bases are TGTGCCAGCAGCTTTCAGGCTTACGAGCAGTACTTC.

A note on this clone: Within the sample, other DNA sequences also encode this same CDR3. The rearrangement joins TRBV12-5 to TRBJ1-1; D not resolved. Germline-derived CDR1 and CDR2 are LGHNT and FRNRAP. V was shortened by 1 base and J by 2 bases, with 5 bases between the two germline ends. The length of the CDR3 is 13 residues. DNA of the CDR3: TGTGCTAGTGGTTTGGGGGGAAACACTGAAGCTTTCTTT. Encoded protein: CASGLGGNTEAFF.